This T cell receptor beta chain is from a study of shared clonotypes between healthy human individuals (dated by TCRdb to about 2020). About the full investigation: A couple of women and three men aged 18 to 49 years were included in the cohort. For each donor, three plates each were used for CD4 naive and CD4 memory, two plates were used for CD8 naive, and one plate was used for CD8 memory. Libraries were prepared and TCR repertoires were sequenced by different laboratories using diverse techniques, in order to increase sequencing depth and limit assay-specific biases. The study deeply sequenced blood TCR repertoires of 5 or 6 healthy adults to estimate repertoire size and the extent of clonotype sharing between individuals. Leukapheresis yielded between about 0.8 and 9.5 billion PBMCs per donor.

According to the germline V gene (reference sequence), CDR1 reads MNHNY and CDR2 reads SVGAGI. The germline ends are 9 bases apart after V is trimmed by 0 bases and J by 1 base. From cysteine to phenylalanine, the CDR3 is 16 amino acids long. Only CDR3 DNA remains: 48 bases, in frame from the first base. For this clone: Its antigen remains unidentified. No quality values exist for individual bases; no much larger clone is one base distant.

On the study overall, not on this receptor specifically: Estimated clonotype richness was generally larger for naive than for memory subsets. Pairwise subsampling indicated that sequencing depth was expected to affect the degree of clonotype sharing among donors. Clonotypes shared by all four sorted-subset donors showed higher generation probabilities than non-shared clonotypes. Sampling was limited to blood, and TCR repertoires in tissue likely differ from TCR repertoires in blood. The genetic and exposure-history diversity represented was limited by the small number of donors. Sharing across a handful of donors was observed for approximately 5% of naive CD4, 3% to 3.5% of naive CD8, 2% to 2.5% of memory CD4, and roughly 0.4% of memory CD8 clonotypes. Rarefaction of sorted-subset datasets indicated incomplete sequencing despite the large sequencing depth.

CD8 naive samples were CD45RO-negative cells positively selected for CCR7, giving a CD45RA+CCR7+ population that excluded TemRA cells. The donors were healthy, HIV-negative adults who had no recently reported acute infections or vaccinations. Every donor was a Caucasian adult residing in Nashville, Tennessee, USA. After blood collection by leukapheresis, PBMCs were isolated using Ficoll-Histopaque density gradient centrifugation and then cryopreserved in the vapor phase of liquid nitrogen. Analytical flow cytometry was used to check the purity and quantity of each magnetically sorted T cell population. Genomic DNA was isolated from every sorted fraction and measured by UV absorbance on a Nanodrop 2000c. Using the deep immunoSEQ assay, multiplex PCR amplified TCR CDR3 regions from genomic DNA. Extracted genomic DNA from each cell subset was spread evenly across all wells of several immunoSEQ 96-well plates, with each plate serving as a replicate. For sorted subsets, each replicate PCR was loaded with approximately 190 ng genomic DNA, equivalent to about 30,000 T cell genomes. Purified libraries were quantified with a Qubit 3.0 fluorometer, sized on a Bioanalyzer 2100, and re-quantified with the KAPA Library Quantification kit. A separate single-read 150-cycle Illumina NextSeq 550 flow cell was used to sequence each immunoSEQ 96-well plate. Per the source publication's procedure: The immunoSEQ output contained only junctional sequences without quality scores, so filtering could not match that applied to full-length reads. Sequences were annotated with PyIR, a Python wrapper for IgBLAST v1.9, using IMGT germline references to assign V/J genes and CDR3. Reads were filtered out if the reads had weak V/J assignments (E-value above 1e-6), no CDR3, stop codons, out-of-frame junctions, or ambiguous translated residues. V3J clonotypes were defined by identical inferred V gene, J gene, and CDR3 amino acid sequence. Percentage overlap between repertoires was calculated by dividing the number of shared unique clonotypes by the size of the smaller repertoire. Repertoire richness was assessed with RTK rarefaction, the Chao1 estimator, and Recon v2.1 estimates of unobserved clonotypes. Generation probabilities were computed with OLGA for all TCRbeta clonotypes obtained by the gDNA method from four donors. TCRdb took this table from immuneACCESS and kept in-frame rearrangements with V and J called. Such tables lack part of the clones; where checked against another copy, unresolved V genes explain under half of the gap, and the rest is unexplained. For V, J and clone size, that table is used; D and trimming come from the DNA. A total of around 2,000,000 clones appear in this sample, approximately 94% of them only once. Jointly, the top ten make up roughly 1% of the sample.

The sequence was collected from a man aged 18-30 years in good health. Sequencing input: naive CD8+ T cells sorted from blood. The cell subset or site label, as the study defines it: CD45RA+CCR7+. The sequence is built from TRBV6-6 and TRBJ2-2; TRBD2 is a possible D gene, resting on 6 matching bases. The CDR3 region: CASSYSAGLNTGELFF. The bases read TGTGCCAGCAGTTACTCGGCGGGATTGAACACCGGGGAGCTGTTTTTT.